This T cell receptor (beta chain) is from a study of response to subunit inactivated influenza vaccine. General study findings and limits: Few additional T cells are recruited per seasonal influenza vaccination, authors suggested.

Of note for this clonotype: Its antigen is currently unknown.

TCRdb analysed the RT-PCR reads with MiXCR anew, one entry per CDR3 protein. The repertoire consists of about 580,000 distinct CDR3 sequences, with 14% occurring once and the leading ten covering around 10%. Germline CDR1 LGHNA, CDR2 YNFKEQ. The CDR3 contains 16 residues. The ends lost 4 bases at V and 3 bases at J; junction bases unmatched: 8. This chain connects TRBV4-2 to TRBJ2-2; 7 nucleotides align to TRBD2. This clonotype originated in a man aged 45-60 years who received an inactivated influenza vaccine. This sample comprised PBMCs from blood, obtained about 11 days after vaccination. The CDR3 here is CASSRMGRGDTGELFF. In DNA form, the CDR3 reads TGTGCCAGCAGCCGAATGGGACGGGGGGACACCGGGGAGCTGTTTTTT.